This TCR beta chain is drawn from a study of blood T cell repertoires in COVID-19. About the research overall: Donors in the United States, Italy and Spain gave samples during acute or convalescent COVID-19.

The germline V gene encodes CDR1 MDHEN and CDR2 SYDVKM. The CDR3 spans 16 residues. The V end was cut by 2 bases, the J end by 0 bases, with 11 bases between. As processed by the authors: Amplification of reference gene primers provided the estimated nucleated cell counts. The protocol was immunoSEQ multiplex PCR, while the TCRdb copy is restricted to in-frame clones and leaves out a portion. V and J calls and clone size are as listed in that table; D and trimming were resolved from the DNA. The profile shows 240,000 or so clones, 85% to 90% of them singletons. The chain uses TRBV28 and TRBJ1-3, with D possibly being TRBD1 (5 bases). The sequenced sample consisted of PBMCs or T cells enriched from blood (not recorded which). The clonotype comes from a man aged 45 to 65 who had been exposed to COVID-19. CDR3 DNA sequence: TGTGCCAGCAGTTTAGGGGGGGTCATCTCTGGAAACACCATATATTTT. Translated, it gives CASSLGGVISGNTIYF.